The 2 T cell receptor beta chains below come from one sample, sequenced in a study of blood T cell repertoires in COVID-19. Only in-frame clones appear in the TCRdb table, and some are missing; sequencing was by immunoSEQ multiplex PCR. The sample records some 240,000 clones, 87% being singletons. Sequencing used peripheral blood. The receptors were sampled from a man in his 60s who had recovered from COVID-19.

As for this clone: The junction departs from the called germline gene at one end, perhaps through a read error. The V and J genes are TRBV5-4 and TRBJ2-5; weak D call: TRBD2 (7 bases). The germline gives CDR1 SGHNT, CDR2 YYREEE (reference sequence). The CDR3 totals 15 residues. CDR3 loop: CASRLGAGARETQYF. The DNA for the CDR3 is TGTGCCAGCCGCTTAGGGGCGGGGGCTAGAGAGACCCAGTACTTC.

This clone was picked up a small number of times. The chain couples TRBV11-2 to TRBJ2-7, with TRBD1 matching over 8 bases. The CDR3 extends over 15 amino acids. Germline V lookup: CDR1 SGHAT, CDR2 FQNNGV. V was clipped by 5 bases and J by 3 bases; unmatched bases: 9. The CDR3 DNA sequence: TGTGCCAGCAGCGCCGGACAGGGCCCATTCTACGAGCAGTACGTC. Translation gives CASSAGQGPFYEQYV.